These 4 T cell receptor beta chains originate from one sample sequenced in a study of blood T cell repertoires in COVID-19. The table came from immunoSEQ multiplex PCR; TCRdb's copy has only in-frame clones and leaves some out. Among tens of thousands of clones, approximately 85% were seen once, and the ten largest hold around 15%. Sequencing used peripheral blood. These receptors came from a human donor in a cohort sampled during active COVID-19.

The J gene is TRBJ2-6, the V gene TRBV7-9; tentative D call: TRBD1 (5 bases). CDR3 length: 16 amino acids. The ends were cut back, 5 bases at V and 2 bases at J, with 13 bases in the middle. Germline V gives CDR1 SEHNR, CDR2 FQNEAQ (reference sequence). Here the CDR3 DNA reads TGTGCCAGCAGCCCAGGGTGGCGTCCTGGGGCCAACGTCCTGACTTTC. Translating gives CASSPGWRPGANVLTF.

V is TRBV19 and J is TRBJ2-1; the match to TRBD2 covers 8 bases. Germline V gene lookup returns CDR1 LNHDA and CDR2 SQIVND (reference sequence). CDR3 size: 14 residues. The junction had 3 bases not matched to a gene; V was cut back by 3 bases and J by 5 bases. The CDR3, as DNA: TGTGCCAGTAGTATTCGGGAGGGGAACAATGAGCAGTTCTTC. It translates to CASSIREGNNEQFF. Together with reference TRBV19 and TRBJ2-1, the CDR3 gives the full variable domain: DGGITQSPKYLFRKEGQNVTLSCEQNLNHDAMYWYRQDPGQGLRLIYYSQIVNDFQKGDIAEGYSVSREKKESFPLTVTSAQKNPTAFYLCASSIREGNNEQFFGPGTRLTVL.

The chain links TRBV9 to TRBJ2-2; D remains ambiguous. The CDR3 covers 14 residues. The germline gives CDR1 SGDLS, CDR2 YYNGEE. The ends were cut back, 0 bases at V and 1 base at J, with 4 bases in the middle. The CDR3 DNA reads TGTGCCAGCAGCGTAGCATGGAACACCGGGGAGCTGTTTTTT. Translation gives CASSVAWNTGELFF.

The rearrangement links TRBV10-3 to TRBJ2-1; 14 bases line up with TRBD2. Per the germline V gene, CDR1 is ENHRY and CDR2 is SYGVKD. V was clipped by 10 bases and J by 1 base; unmatched bases: 9. The length of the CDR3 is 17 residues. This chain's CDR3 is CATLTTSGGGSYNEQFF. The CDR3 bases are TGTGCCACCCTGACGACTAGCGGGGGGGGTTCCTACAATGAGCAGTTCTTC.